Each of the 21 T cell receptor beta chains below was sequenced from the same sample in a study of blood T cell repertoires in COVID-19. The protocol was immunoSEQ multiplex PCR, while the TCRdb copy is restricted to in-frame clones and leaves out a portion. Here the sample spans fewer than 150,000 clones, roughly four fifths being singletons. Sequencing input: PBMCs or T cells enriched from blood (not recorded which). All receptors come from a man in his thirties or forties who had recovered from COVID-19.

This chain joins TRBV4-1 and TRBJ2-1; TRBD2 matches at 10 bases. The CDR3 is 16 residues long. Germline V gene data show CDR1 as MGHRA and CDR2 as YSYEKL. V shed 3 bases, J shed 0 bases, and the junction held 2 bases outside the gene matches. The CDR3 DNA is TGCGCCAGCAGCCAGCCTAGCGGGGGCTCCTACAATGAGCAGTTCTTC. This codes for CASSQPSGGSYNEQFF.

The chain carries TRBV2 and TRBJ1-1; 10 bases fit TRBD1. This CDR3 spans 17 amino acids. The V gene end was trimmed by 7 bases and the J gene end by 1 base; junction bases not matched to a gene: 12. Germline V gene lookup returns CDR1 SNHLY and CDR2 FYNNEI. The CDR3 DNA reads as TGTGCCAGCATCCCGGACGGGACAGGGGCTAAGAACACTGAAGCTTTCTTT. It codes for CASIPDGTGAKNTEAFF.

The chain employs TRBV18 and TRBJ2-7, with D unclear. The CDR3 covers 15 residues. Germline values: CDR1 KGHSH, CDR2 LQKENI. V shed 1 base and J shed 1 base, with 11 bases lying between them. CDR3 bases: TGTGCCAGCTCACCACTTGAGGCTAGATCCTACGAGCAGTACTTC. Protein product: CASSPLEARSYEQYF.

This chain uses TRBV12-5 with TRBJ2-5; D is undetermined. Germline V gene data show CDR1 as LGHNT and CDR2 as FRNRAP. The CDR3 is 12 residues long. V was clipped by 0 bases and J by 5 bases, with 4 bases between them. CDR3 region: CASGLVQETQYF. DNA for the CDR3: TGTGCTAGTGGTTTGGTACAGGAGACCCAGTACTTC. The entire variable domain, with the rest obtained from reference TRBV12-5 and TRBJ2-5, is as follows: DARVTQTPRHKVTEMGQEVTMRCQPILGHNTVFWYRQTMMQGLELLAYFRNRAPLDDSGMPKDRFSAEMPDATLATLKIQPSEPRDSAVYFCASGLVQETQYFGPGTRLLVL.

This chain uses TRBV7-9 with TRBJ1-2; 9 nucleotides align to TRBD1. Germline-derived CDR1 and CDR2 are SEHNR and FQNEAQ (reference sequence). V shed 0 bases and J 8 bases; nucleotides not matched to a gene: 10. This CDR3 contains 16 residues. The CDR3 DNA reads as TGTGCCAGCAGCTTAGCGTTACGAGGGACAGGGAGAGGCTACACCTTC. Protein sequence: CASSLALRGTGRGYTF.

The chain recombines TRBV20-1 with TRBJ2-3; D remains unclear. The CDR3 is 15 residues long. The germline CDR1 and CDR2 sequences are DFQATT and SNEGSKA (reference sequence). V lost 5 bases and J 3 bases, leaving 18 bases between the germline ends. CDR3 bases: TGCAGTGCTCGTGGGCCTCAGATCCGTACAGATACGCAGTATTTT. Residues: CSARGPQIRTDTQYF.

CDR3 region: CASSPSAEAFF. CDR3 DNA: TGTGCCAGCTCACCAAGCGCTGAAGCTTTCTTT. V is TRBV18 and J is TRBJ1-1; D unclear. CDR1 is KGHSH, CDR2 LQKENI, per germline. The CDR3 sequence is 11 residues long. The V end was cut by 2 bases, the J end by 6 bases, with 4 bases between.

This sequence joins TRBV4-1 and TRBJ1-2; D may be TRBD1 (6 bases). CDR1 is MGHRA and CDR2 is YSYEKL in the germline V gene. V gave up 5 bases and J gave up 5 bases, with 21 bases separating them. This CDR3 has 16 amino acids. The CDR3 region is CASSEKPGAGVYGYTF. The CDR3 DNA follows: TGCGCCAGCAGCGAAAAGCCCGGGGCAGGGGTGTATGGCTACACCTTC.

This clone was counted only a few times. In DNA, the CDR3 is TGTGCCAGCAGGACCGAAGGAGAATTTAACACTGAAGCTTTCTTT. It codes for CASRTEGEFNTEAFF. J is TRBJ1-1 and V is TRBV6-5; D ambiguous. The CDR3 consists of 15 residues. V dropped 6 bases and J dropped 2 bases, with 16 bases sitting between them. CDR1 and CDR2 (germline): MNHEY, SVGAGI.

This chain uses TRBV27 with TRBJ2-3; 8 bases fit TRBD2. After removal of 6 bases from V and 0 bases from J, the junction contained 8 bases not matched to a gene. The CDR3 totals 16 residues. Looked up from germline, CDR1 is MNHEY and CDR2 is SMNVEV (reference sequence). The CDR3 here is CASSVAGSASTDTQYF. CDR3 bases: TGTGCCAGCAGCGTAGCGGGATCAGCTAGCACAGATACGCAGTATTTT.

The rearrangement links TRBV12-5 to TRBJ2-7, with 8 bases identical to TRBD1. The CDR3 runs 22 residues. The germline V gene has CDR1 LGHNT and CDR2 FRNRAP. V gave up 5 bases and J gave up 7 bases; unmatched junction bases: 34. The CDR3 here is CASGQDPPNPWDRRFSREEQYV. The CDR3 bases are TGTGCTAGTGGTCAAGACCCACCCAACCCATGGGACAGGCGTTTTTCGAGGGAAGAGCAGTACGTC.

The rearrangement joins TRBV12-3 or TRBV12-4 to TRBJ1-5; D is possibly TRBD1 (5 bases). Trimming removed 7 bases at V and 5 bases at J, with 12 bases between. This CDR3 contains 13 residues. CDR3 sequence reads: CASTLGGDQPQHF. Written as DNA, the CDR3 is TGTGCCAGCACCTTGGGGGGGGATCAGCCCCAGCATTTT.

This clone was picked up one time. The J gene is TRBJ2-3, the V gene TRBV29-1; D perhaps matches TRBD2 (6 bases). CDR3 length: 13 amino acids. Germline loops: CDR1 SQVTM, CDR2 ANQGSEA. V was cut by 8 bases and J by 1 base, with 13 bases left in between. The CDR3 DNA is TGCAGCTTGGGGCGGGATCGCACAGATACGCAGTATTTT. Protein sequence: CSLGRDRTDTQYF.

The chain uses TRBV7-2 and TRBJ1-2; a possible D gene is TRBD1 (5 bases). The CDR3 runs 15 residues. CDR1 SGHTA and CDR2 FQGNSA come from the germline V gene. Trimming removed 5 bases at V and 5 bases at J, with 18 bases between. CDR3 coding DNA: TGTGCCAGCAGCCCTCAAGTGGGGGACTTATATGGCTACACCTTC. The encoded protein is CASSPQVGDLYGYTF.

The rearrangement uses TRBV11-2 and TRBJ2-3; 10 bases match TRBD2. CDR1 and CDR2 (germline): SGHAT, FQNNGV. The trim removed 3 bases at V and 8 bases at J, leaving 8 bases unmatched. There are 15 residues in the CDR3. CDR3: CASSFLAGDLGTQYF. As DNA, the CDR3 is TGTGCCAGCAGCTTCCTAGCGGGGGACCTCGGTACGCAGTATTTT. The full variable domain, in which reference TRBV11-2 and TRBJ2-3 provide the parts outside the CDR3, is EAGVAQSPRYKIIEKRQSVAFWCNPISGHATLYWYQQILGQGPKLLIQFQNNGVVDDSQLPKDRFSAERLKGVDSTLKIQPAKLEDSAVYLCASSFLAGDLGTQYFGPGTRLTVL.

This sequence joins TRBV7-9 and TRBJ2-1; 8 bases are a match to TRBD2. From germline, CDR1 is SEHNR and CDR2 FQNEAQ (reference sequence). The CDR3 length is 15 residues. V lost 5 bases to trimming and J lost 4 bases; unmatched junction nucleotides: 7. This chain's CDR3 is CASSPRGGPYNEQFF. The CDR3, as DNA: TGTGCCAGCAGCCCCCGCGGGGGGCCTTACAATGAGCAGTTCTTC. The full variable domain, its missing parts supplied by reference TRBV7-9 and TRBJ2-1, is DTGVSQNPRHKITKRGQNVTFRCDPISEHNRLYWYRQTLGQGPEFLTYFQNEAQLEKSRLLSDRFSAERPKGSFSTLEIQRTEQGDSAMYLCASSPRGGPYNEQFFGPGTRLTVL.

The rearrangement uses TRBV19 and TRBJ2-3, with 10 bases identical to TRBD2. The CDR3 consists of 16 residues. Unmatched junction bases numbered 7, after V lost 5 bases and J lost 2 bases. Germline V lookup: CDR1 LNHDA, CDR2 SQIVND (reference sequence). The CDR3 loop reads CASSLGTSAFTDTQYF. The CDR3 DNA reads as TGTGCCAGTAGTTTAGGGACTAGCGCTTTCACAGATACGCAGTATTTT. Variable domain in full (rest from reference TRBV19 and TRBJ2-3): DGGITQSPKYLFRKEGQNVTLSCEQNLNHDAMYWYRQDPGQGLRLIYYSQIVNDFQKGDIAEGYSVSREKKESFPLTVTSAQKNPTAFYLCASSLGTSAFTDTQYFGPGTRLTVL.

The rearrangement uses TRBV5-6 and TRBJ1-6; D uncertain. This CDR3 region has 13 residues. V was pared by 4 bases and J by 11 bases, with 13 bases between. Per germline, CDR1 SGHDT and CDR2 YYEEEE. The CDR3 loop is CASSVDSFPPLHF. In nucleotides, the CDR3 is TGTGCCAGCAGCGTGGACTCTTTTCCACCCCTCCACTTT.

The gene calls are TRBV7-9 and TRBJ2-1, with 9 positions matching TRBD2. Germline CDR1 reads SEHNR; CDR2 reads FQNEAQ (reference sequence). This CDR3 is 14 amino acids long. With V trimmed by 3 bases and J by 9 bases, 6 bases remained unmatched. CDR3 region: CASSFSGTSSEQFF. In DNA form, the CDR3 reads TGTGCCAGCAGCTTCTCCGGGACTAGCAGTGAGCAGTTCTTC.

V gene TRBV18 combines with J gene TRBJ2-5; D is unresolved. CDR3 length equals 14 residues. Germline-derived CDR1 and CDR2 are KGHSH and LQKENI. V was shortened by 9 bases and J by 1 base, with 15 bases between the two germline ends. The CDR3 coding sequence is TGTGCCAGTTTCCTGCCCGGAGTCCAAGAGACCCAGTACTTC. This codes for CASFLPGVQETQYF.

The chain employs TRBV20-1 and TRBJ2-7, with TRBD1 as a possible D gene (7 bases). Germline CDR1 reads DFQATT; CDR2 reads SNEGSKA (reference sequence). The CDR3 is 14 residues long. V was cut by 3 bases and J by 3 bases, with 15 bases left in between. CDR3 sequence reads: CSASYSQGGYEQYF. The CDR3 nucleotides are TGCAGTGCTAGTTATTCTCAGGGGGGCTACGAGCAGTACTTC.